These T cell receptor beta chains were read from a single sample in a study of cytomegalovirus exposure and HLA in healthy donors. The protocol was immunoSEQ multiplex PCR, while the TCRdb copy is restricted to in-frame clones and leaves out a portion. Of about 150,000 clones in the sample, over 75% were seen once. Sequencing was done on a sample of PBMCs. The source is a male donor in good health and CMV-seronegative. Both conserved end residues are part of each CDR3. The D gene is left open where the match is weak. Not all rows give a size; the values are once, few, many and, for expanded clones, a class.

J gene | V gene | clone size | D gene | CDR3 DNA | CDR3 protein
TRBJ1-5 | TRBV5-1 | - | TRBD1 | TGCGCCAGCAGCTCGACAGGGGGTGGAGAACAGCCCCAGCATTTT | CASSSTGGGEQPQHF
TRBJ1-5 | TRBV6-5 | - | - | TGTGCCAGCAGTTACCTCGTCAATCAGCCCCAGCATTTT | CASSYLVNQPQHF
TRBJ2-7 | TRBV5-1 | - | - | TGCGCCAGCAGCTTGGGGGGGGGCGACCTCTACGAGCAGTACTTC | CASSLGGGDLYEQYF
TRBJ2-1 | TRBV10-1 | - | TRBD1 | TGCGCCAGCAGTGAGTCGATACAGGGGTTGCAGTTCTTC | CASSESIQGLQFF
TRBJ1-2 | TRBV5-6 | - | - | TGTGCCAGCAGCCCAAGGACAGTACCTTACTATGGCTACACCTTC | CASSPRTVPYYGYTF
TRBJ2-3 | TRBV16 | - | - | TGTGCCAGCACCCAGCGGCTAGCCGGCCCAGATACGCAGTATTTT | CASTQRLAGPDTQYF
TRBJ2-7 | TRBV27 | - | TRBD2 | TGTGCCAGCAGTCCCCACGGGGGGGTATACGAGCAGTACTTC | CASSPHGGVYEQYF
TRBJ1-1 | TRBV5-6 | - | - | TGTGCCAGCAGCTTTTTCTCAGGGTCGAACACTGAAGCTTTCTTT | CASSFFSGSNTEAFF
TRBJ1-2 | TRBV10-3 | - | TRBD1 | TGTGCCATCAGTGAGTCGTGGGACAGGGGCTATGGCTACACCTTC | CAISESWDRGYGYTF
TRBJ1-3 | TRBV19 | - | - | TGTGCCAGTAGGCGTGTCTACGCAGGGTTCCGCTCTGGAAACACCATATATTTT | CASRRVYAGFRSGNTIYF
TRBJ2-3 | TRBV11-1 | - | TRBD2 | TGTGCCAGCAGCTTAGGAGGGACTAGCGGTTACACAGATACGCAGTATTTT | CASSLGGTSGYTDTQYF
TRBJ2-7 | TRBV6-1 | - | TRBD1 | TGTGCCAGCAGTGCCCCGGACAGGAGACTTACCTACGAGCAGTACTTC | CASSAPDRRLTYEQYF
TRBJ2-3 | TRBV11-2 | - | - | TGTGCCACTAGCCTCTCGGGGGACGGAAACACAGATACGCAGTATTTT | CATSLSGDGNTDTQYF
TRBJ1-2 | TRBV5-4 | few | - | TGTGCCAGCAGCTCGCGTCTAGGGGACACCTTC | CASSSRLGDTF
TRBJ1-2 | TRBV5-8 | - | TRBD1 | TGTGCCAGCAGCCCAGGGACAGGGGACGAGTTACATGGCTACACCTTC | CASSPGTGDELHGYTF
TRBJ2-5 | TRBV5-1 | - | TRBD2 | TGCGCCAGCAGCTTGGATACAGCGGGGGCCCAAGAGACCCAGTACTTC | CASSLDTAGAQETQYF
TRBJ2-7 | TRBV4-1 | - | - | TGCGCCAGCAGCCAAGGAGACAACTCCTACGAGCAGTACTTC | CASSQGDNSYEQYF
TRBJ1-5 | TRBV7-9 | once | - | TGTGCCAGCAGCTTAGAAGGGAGGCAGCCCCAGCATTTT | CASSLEGRQPQHF
TRBJ2-7 | TRBV5-4 | once | TRBD2 | TGTGCCAGCAGCTGGGGACTAGCGGGGGAGTACGAGCAGTACTTC | CASSWGLAGEYEQYF
TRBJ1-6 | TRBV6-5 | few | - | TGTGCCAGCAGTCGAGGGGGTGTGAATTCACCCCTCCACTTT | CASSRGGVNSPLHF
TRBJ1-2 | TRBV5-1 | - | - | TGCGCCAGCAGCTTGGGGGGCAGCAACTATGGCTACACCTTC | CASSLGGSNYGYTF
TRBJ2-7 | TRBV27 | - | TRBD1 | TGTGCCAGCAGTTTATCCAGGGGGAACTCCTACGAGCAGTACTTC | CASSLSRGNSYEQYF
TRBJ1-1 | TRBV6-1 | few | - | TGTGCCAGCACGCGATGGTCCGCGAACACTGAAGCTTTCTTT | CASTRWSANTEAFF
TRBJ2-7 | TRBV5-8 | few | - | TGTGCCAGCAGCTTGGCCTCGGGGGGCAGGGAATACGAGCAGTACTTC | CASSLASGGREYEQYF
TRBJ1-2 | TRBV13 | - | - | TGTGCCAGCAGCCGAACAGGGAACTATGGCTACACCTTC | CASSRTGNYGYTF
TRBJ1-3 | TRBV5-1 | - | TRBD1 | TGCGCCAGCAGCACCGGACAGGGCTCTGGAAACACCATATATTTT | CASSTGQGSGNTIYF
TRBJ1-1 | TRBV5-1 | - | TRBD1 | TGCGCCAGCAGAGGGACAGGGAACACTGAAGCTTTCTTT | CASRGTGNTEAFF
TRBJ2-7 | TRBV29-1 | - | TRBD1 | TGCAGCGTCCTGCCCGGACAGGGATACGAGCAGTACTTC | CSVLPGQGYEQYF
TRBJ2-3 | TRBV27 | - | - | TGTGCCAGCAGTGTCGCCAGGGGACGGTGGACAGATACGCAGTATTTT | CASSVARGRWTDTQYF
TRBJ2-1 | TRBV12-5 | - | TRBD2 | TGTGCTAGTTCCCGCGGGGGGCTGTACAATGAGCAGTTCTTC | CASSRGGLYNEQFF
TRBJ2-7 | TRBV5-1 | - | TRBD2 | TGCGCCAGCAGCTTAACCAGACTAGCGGGTTCCTACGAGCAGTACTTC | CASSLTRLAGSYEQYF
TRBJ1-1 | TRBV5-1 | - | - | TGCGCCAGCAGCTTGGCGGGGGGGAGCATGAACACTGAAGCTTTCTTT | CASSLAGGSMNTEAFF
TRBJ2-6 | TRBV5-1 | - | TRBD1 | TGCGCCAGCAGCCAACAGGGGTCTGGGGCCAACGTCCTGACTTTC | CASSQQGSGANVLTF
TRBJ1-1 | TRBV7-9 | - | TRBD1 | TGTGCCAGCAGCTTAACCGGGACAGGGCCCACTGAAGCTTTCTTT | CASSLTGTGPTEAFF
TRBJ1-5 | TRBV5-1 | - | - | TGCGCCAGCAGCCCCGGGACATTTGGGCAGCCCCAGCATTTT | CASSPGTFGQPQHF
TRBJ1-6 | TRBV2 | - | - | TGTGCCAGCTCTTTTACGGGGGGAAATTCACCCCTCCACTTT | CASSFTGGNSPLHF
TRBJ1-2 | TRBV18 | - | TRBD1 | TGTGCCAGCTCTCCCCCCGGGACAGCTAACTATGGCTACACCTTC | CASSPPGTANYGYTF
TRBJ1-3 | TRBV6-5 | - | - | TGTGCCAGCAGTTACAGCAGGGGACAACTTGGAAACACCATATATTTT | CASSYSRGQLGNTIYF
TRBJ1-3 | TRBV6-1 | - | - | TGTGCCAGCAGGTTCGGACAGAGGACTGGAAACACCATATATTTT | CASRFGQRTGNTIYF
TRBJ1-2 | TRBV11-2 | few | - | TGTGCCAGCAGCTACCGAGGCGTGGGTGGCTACACCTTC | CASSYRGVGGYTF
TRBJ2-7 | TRBV18 | - | - | TGTGCCAGCTCACCTGAGCCGGGGGGCCACGAGCAGTACTTC | CASSPEPGGHEQYF
TRBJ1-2 | TRBV19 | once | TRBD1 | TGTGCCAGTAGTTCGACGGACAGGGCTAACTATGGCTACACCTTC | CASSSTDRANYGYTF
TRBJ1-5 | TRBV15 | - | TRBD1 | TGTGCCACCAGCAGACCAATCCTGGACAGGGCCCATCAGCCCCAGCATTTT | CATSRPILDRAHQPQHF
TRBJ1-2 | TRBV29-1 | few | - | TGCAGCGTTGAGTTTCTGAGCTATGGCTACACCTTC | CSVEFLSYGYTF
TRBJ1-1 | TRBV4-1 | - | - | TGCGCCAGCAGCCAAGACAGGACGGGGGTGGTGGGTGCAAACACTGAAGCTTTCTTT | CASSQDRTGVVGANTEAFF
TRBJ2-7 | TRBV7-9 | - | TRBD1 | TGTGCCAGCAGCTCCCACGGGACAGAACACTACGAGCAGTACTTC | CASSSHGTEHYEQYF
TRBJ1-2 | TRBV5-1 | - | TRBD1 | TGCGCCAGCAGCTTGACCGGACAGGGGGCGTATGGCTACACCTTC | CASSLTGQGAYGYTF
TRBJ2-7 | TRBV7-2 | few | TRBD1 | TGTGCCAGCAGCCTAGACGGGACAGGGGCCTACGAGCAGTACTTC | CASSLDGTGAYEQYF
TRBJ1-1 | TRBV18 | - | TRBD1 | TGTGCCAGCTCACCACAGGGACAGGGGTATTCAGTTTTCTTT | CASSPQGQGYSVFF
TRBJ1-5 | TRBV29-1 | - | - | TGCAGCGTTGCGTGGGAGATAGGCAATCAGCCCCAGCATTTT | CSVAWEIGNQPQHF
TRBJ1-2 | TRBV11-2 | - | - | TGTGCCAGCAGCTCTGAGTTCTATGGCTACACCTTC | CASSSEFYGYTF